This passage covers 14 T cell receptor beta chains from one sample sequenced in a study of circulating tumor DNA in untreated peripheral T-cell lymphoma. Sequenced by immunoSEQ multiplex PCR; TCRdb stores in-frame clones only, minus some. The sample consists of around 5,000 clones, approximately 70% of them appearing once. The specimen sequenced was tumor tissue. These receptor sequences come from a human donor with peripheral T-cell lymphoma.

The V call is TRBV15, the J call TRBJ2-3; tentative D call: TRBD2 (6 bases). CDR3 length: 15 amino acids. Trimming pared 8 bases from V and 1 base from J, leaving 16 bases between. Germline V lookup: CDR1 LNHNV, CDR2 YYDKDF (reference sequence). CDR3 DNA sequence: TGTGCCACCGCCGGGTCGGGGACTGGCACAGATACGCAGTATTTT. Its translation is CATAGSGTGTDTQYF. The full variable domain, in which reference TRBV15 and TRBJ2-3 provide the parts outside the CDR3, is DAMVIQNPRYQVTQFGKPVTLSCSQTLNHNVMYWYQQKSSQAPKLLFHYYDKDFNNEADTPDNFQSRRPNTSFCFLDIRSPGLGDTAMYLCATAGSGTGTDTQYFGPGTRLTVL.

This clone was seen more than once but under ten times. The rearrangement uses TRBV29-1 and TRBJ2-7; D is uncertain. CDR1 SQVTM and CDR2 ANQGSEA come from the germline V gene. V was pared by 4 bases and J by 2 bases, with 9 bases between. This CDR3 region has 12 residues. CDR3 region: CSVAWTTYEQYF. DNA of the CDR3: TGCAGCGTTGCTTGGACGACCTACGAGCAGTACTTC.

The chain carries TRBV19 and TRBJ2-7, with TRBD2 as a possible D gene (6 bases). In germline, CDR1 is LNHDA, CDR2 SQIVND (reference sequence). V lost 6 bases, J lost 6 bases, and 18 bases lay in between. The CDR3 covers 14 residues. The CDR3 region is CASSRGTLQREQYF. CDR3 in DNA: TGTGCCAGTAGCCGCGGGACCCTTCAACGCGAGCAGTACTTC.

This clone appeared a few times. This chain joins TRBV12-5 and TRBJ1-2; D not certain. The CDR3 is made up of 15 amino acids. CDR1 is LGHNT, CDR2 FRNRAP, per germline. Trimming stripped 5 bases from V and 6 bases from J, with 19 bases between. The chain's CDR3 is CASGPPSFRVDGYTF. The CDR3 DNA is TGTGCTAGTGGTCCGCCCTCCTTCCGAGTGGATGGCTACACCTTC.

The rearrangement joins TRBV6-8 to TRBJ2-1; the match to TRBD2 covers 7 bases. Looked up from germline, CDR1 is MNHGY and CDR2 is SAAAGT. V lost 0 bases and J lost 4; bases outside the gene matches: 3. CDR3 length equals 15 residues. The CDR3 spells CASSYSKRDYNEQFF. The CDR3 DNA reads as TGTGCCAGCAGTTACTCGAAGCGGGATTACAATGAGCAGTTCTTC.

In this sample, this clone turned up once. The V gene is TRBV12-5, the J gene TRBJ2-3, with 12 bases identical to TRBD2. V was pared by 3 bases and J by 5 bases, with 24 bases of the junction left unmatched. CDR1 is LGHNT and CDR2 is FRNRAP in the germline V gene. The CDR3 contains 22 residues. The chain's CDR3 is CASGLRGRGLQTSGRFGDTQYF. CDR3 nucleotide sequence: TGTGCTAGTGGTTTAAGAGGCAGGGGGCTGCAGACTAGCGGGAGATTTGGAGATACGCAGTATTTT.

A few counts support this clone. This chain connects TRBV29-1 to TRBJ1-1; 8 positions match TRBD1. Trimming removed 5 bases from V and 4 bases from J; junction bases left unmatched: 12. Germline CDR1 reads SQVTM; CDR2 reads ANQGSEA. The CDR3 spans 15 residues. The CDR3 loop is CSVRSHRGAGTEAFF. As DNA, the CDR3 is TGCAGCGTTAGGTCTCACAGGGGGGCAGGCACTGAAGCTTTCTTT.

In regard to this clone: One end of the junction varies from germline; a read error may be responsible. This CDR3 reads CANSLGGGASYEQYF. The CDR3 DNA reads TGTGCCAACAGCTTAGGAGGGGGCGCCTCCTACGAGCAGTACTTC. This rearrangement joins TRBV11-3 to TRBJ2-7, with D perhaps matching TRBD1 (7 bases). Germline values: CDR1 SGHNT, CDR2 YENEEA. CDR3 size: 15 residues.

The chain combines TRBV6-8 with TRBJ2-2, with 12 bases fitting TRBD1. The germline V gene encodes CDR1 MNHGY and CDR2 SAAAGT. Unmatched junction bases numbered 14, after V lost 5 bases and J lost 4 bases. This CDR3 region has 19 residues. The CDR3 DNA reads as TGTGCCAGCAGTATGATCCCGGGACAGGGGGCTTTGGTCACCGGGGAGCTGTTTTTT. It specifies CASSMIPGQGALVTGELFF.

This clone was picked up a small number of times. The chain links TRBV11-3 to TRBJ2-1, with 12 nucleotides matching TRBD2. This CDR3 has 16 residues. Germline V lookup: CDR1 SGHNT, CDR2 YENEEA. V lost 5 bases and J lost 3; bases outside the gene matches: 5. The CDR3 DNA follows: TGTGCCAGCAGCGACGGACTAGCGGGGTTCTACAATGAGCAGTTCTTC. It specifies CASSDGLAGFYNEQFF.

This chain links TRBV1 with TRBJ2-3; the table assigns TRBD2, which was not confirmed against the DNA. TRBV1 is a documented pseudogene. The CDR3 is 15 residues long. CDR3 sequence (DNA): TGCGCCAGCAGCCAAGGACTAGCGGTACAACATACGCAGTATTTT. It codes for CASSQGLAVQHTQYF.

The rearrangement links TRBV11-3 to TRBJ1-2; weak D call: TRBD1 (6 bases). The germline V and J ends were trimmed by 5 bases and 7 bases, with 17 bases remaining between them. CDR3 length: 14 amino acids. Germline CDR1 is SGHNT and CDR2 is YENEEA. DNA for the CDR3: TGTGCCAGCAGCCCAAACCCGGGGGCGCGTGGCTACACCTTC. Residues: CASSPNPGARGYTF. Drawing the rest from reference TRBV11-3 and TRBJ1-2, the complete variable domain is EAGVVQSPRYKIIEKKQPVAFWCNPISGHNTLYWYLQNLGQGPELLIRYENEEAVDDSQLPKDRFSAERLKGVDSTLKIQPAELGDSAVYLCASSPNPGARGYTFGSGTRLTVV.

This chain links TRBV19 with TRBJ2-3; 10 bases are a match to TRBD2. This CDR3 contains 16 residues. Trimming at V came to 8 bases and at J to 0 bases, leaving 8 bases not matched to a gene. The germline V gene has CDR1 LNHDA and CDR2 SQIVND (reference sequence). The DNA for the CDR3 is TGTGCCAGTTATCCTAGCGGGAGACCAAGCACAGATACGCAGTATTTT. Translated, it gives CASYPSGRPSTDTQYF.

In its sample, this clone was seen a few times. The CDR3 spells CASQRTPNTGELFF. CDR3 DNA sequence: TGTGCCAGCCAGAGGACCCCCAACACCGGGGAGCTGTTTTTT. V usage is TRBV7-6 and J usage is TRBJ2-2; D not certain. V was cut by 8 bases and J by 2 bases, with 12 bases left in between. This CDR3 comprises 14 residues. Germline loops: CDR1 SGHVS, CDR2 FNYEAQ.